This entry lists 14 T cell receptor beta chains sequenced from one sample in a study of shared clonotypes between healthy human individuals. Repertoires were generated with immunoSEQ multiplex PCR, while TCRdb's copy carries only in-frame clones and drops some. The table shows just over 2,000,000 clones, with roughly 95% occurring only once. What was sequenced was naive CD4+ T cells sorted from blood. Noted subset: CD45RA+ positively selected. All receptors derive from a man between 18 and 35 years old in good health.

This rearrangement joins TRBV21-1 to TRBJ2-7; the table calls TRBD2, which could not be checked here. TRBV21-1 is reported as a pseudogene. This CDR3 has 17 residues. The CDR3 DNA reads TGTGCCAGCAGTCGAGGACTAGCGGGAGGGGGCGCGTACGAGCAGTACTTC. It specifies CASSRGLAGGGAYEQYF.

CDR3 coding DNA: TGCGCCAGCAGCCAAGAGGTGGCGGGAGTAGGCCCAGATACGCAGTATTTT. It yields the protein CASSQEVAGVGPDTQYF. The chain employs TRBV4-3 and TRBJ2-3; 7 nucleotides agree with TRBD2. This CDR3 has 17 residues. The germline gives CDR1 LGHNA, CDR2 YSLEER. V shed 0 bases, J shed 4 bases, and the junction held 10 bases outside the gene matches.

The V call is TRBV30, the J call TRBJ2-3; D might be TRBD1 (5 bases). The CDR3 extends over 13 amino acids. Germline lookup yields CDR1 GTSNPN and CDR2 SVGIG (reference sequence). V dropped 7 bases and J dropped 0 bases, with 11 bases sitting between them. CDR3 sequence: CASRTTSTDTQYF. CDR3 DNA sequence: TGTGCCTCCCGGACAACCAGCACAGATACGCAGTATTTT.

In regard to this clone: An end of the junction differs from the germline gene, which may be a read error. This chain joins TRBV6-6 and TRBJ1-5; 9 bases match TRBD1. This CDR3 is built from 14 residues. CDR1 is MNHNY, CDR2 SVGAGI, per germline (reference sequence). DNA of the CDR3: TGTGCCAGCGCCGGGACAGGGAGCAGTCAGCCCCAGCATTTT. Residues: CASAGTGSSQPQHF.

V usage is TRBV18 and J usage is TRBJ1-2; 9 bases are shared with TRBD1. V was pared by 5 bases and J by 5 bases, with 12 bases of the junction left unmatched. The length of the CDR3 is 16 residues. From germline, CDR1 is KGHSH and CDR2 LQKENI. CDR3 DNA sequence: TGTGCCAGCTCATTCTCCGGGACAGGGCACGGGTATGGCTACACCTTC. Protein sequence: CASSFSGTGHGYGYTF. Using reference TRBV18 and TRBJ1-2 for the parts outside the CDR3, the full variable domain is NAGVMQNPRHLVRRRGQEARLRCSPMKGHSHVYWYRQLPEEGLKFMVYLQKENIIDESGMPKERFSAEFPKEGPSILRIQQVVRGDSAAYFCASSFSGTGHGYGYTFGSGTRLTVV.

The V gene is TRBV6-1, the J gene TRBJ2-1; D gene unclear. The CDR3 is 11 amino acids. Per the germline V gene, CDR1 is MNHNS and CDR2 is SASEGT. Trimming left V 5 bases short and J 8 bases short, with 7 bases between. The CDR3 DNA sequence: TGTGCCAGCAGTTATCTCTATGAGCAGTTCTTC. This sequence encodes CASSYLYEQFF.

The chain recombines TRBV19 with TRBJ1-1; D remains unclear. V lost 2 bases to trimming and J lost 7 bases, with 11 bases between them. Germline loops: CDR1 LNHDA, CDR2 SQIVND (reference sequence). The CDR3 is 13 amino acids. The CDR3 is CASSILPPDEAFF. CDR3 sequence (DNA): TGTGCCAGTAGTATACTCCCCCCGGATGAAGCTTTCTTT.

The chain is built from TRBV19 and TRBJ2-2; D uncertain. This CDR3 region has 14 residues. Per germline, CDR1 LNHDA and CDR2 SQIVND (reference sequence). The V and J ends lost 3 bases and 6 bases respectively, with 11 bases between them. The CDR3 bases are TGTGCCAGTAGTATCTCGGATATCGCCGGGGAGCTGTTTTTT. It translates to CASSISDIAGELFF.

V gene TRBV7-2 combines with J gene TRBJ2-7; possibly TRBD2 for D (6 bases). Germline CDR1 SGHTA, CDR2 FQGNSA. With 4 bases removed from V and 3 bases from J, the gap between germline ends came to 13 bases. This CDR3 comprises 14 residues. CDR3 sequence (DNA): TGTGCCAGCAGCTCAGAGGGGCGGGGCTACGAGCAGTACTTC. Protein: CASSSEGRGYEQYF.

This clone was observed once. V usage is TRBV11-2 and J usage is TRBJ1-6; TRBD1 is a possible D gene (5 bases). Trimming pared 4 bases from V and 10 bases from J, leaving 17 bases between. The CDR3 has 15 residues. CDR1 is SGHAT and CDR2 is FQNNGV in the germline V gene. CDR3 sequence (DNA): TGTGCCAGCAGCTGGGGCTCCGCTAGTAACTCACCCCTCCACTTT. Amino acid sequence: CASSWGSASNSPLHF. The whole variable domain, filled in from reference TRBV11-2 and TRBJ1-6, reads EAGVAQSPRYKIIEKRQSVAFWCNPISGHATLYWYQQILGQGPKLLIQFQNNGVVDDSQLPKDRFSAERLKGVDSTLKIQPAKLEDSAVYLCASSWGSASNSPLHFGNGTRLTVT.

The J gene is TRBJ1-2, the V gene TRBV4-2, with 7 bases identical to TRBD1. The V gene's germline CDR1 is LGHNA and CDR2 YNFKEQ. The CDR3 loop spans 16 amino acids. V trimming: 2 bases; J trimming: 2 bases; junction bases outside the gene matches: 8. CDR3 DNA: TGTGCCAGCAGCCAATACGGACAGGAAGAAAACTATGGCTACACCTTC. Protein: CASSQYGQEENYGYTF.

Points on this clone: This sample includes further DNA sequences coding for the same CDR3. The chain uses TRBV5-4 and TRBJ2-2; D ambiguous. The CDR3 runs 13 residues. V was clipped by 0 bases and J by 5 bases, with 5 bases between them. The V gene's germline CDR1 is SGHNT and CDR2 YYREEE (reference sequence). The CDR3 region is CASSLDGTGELFF. CDR3 DNA: TGTGCCAGCAGCTTGGATGGGACCGGGGAGCTGTTTTTT.

The chain couples TRBV2 to TRBJ2-3; weak D call: TRBD2 (6 bases). The CDR3 loop spans 15 amino acids. Germline values: CDR1 SNHLY, CDR2 FYNNEI. V was cut by 5 bases and J by 5 bases, with 17 bases left in between. The CDR3 here is CASSPKSTSLDTQYF. In DNA, the CDR3 is TGTGCCAGCAGTCCCAAATCGACTAGTTTAGATACGCAGTATTTT.

The chain uses TRBV25-1 and TRBJ1-3, with TRBD1 as a possible D gene (5 bases). Looked up from germline, CDR1 is MGHDK and CDR2 is SYGVNS. The CDR3 totals 14 residues. V gave up 1 base and J gave up 6 bases, with 10 bases separating them. The CDR3 spells CASSESRGPNTIYF. The CDR3 DNA reads as TGTGCCAGCAGTGAATCCCGGGGACCAAACACCATATATTTT.